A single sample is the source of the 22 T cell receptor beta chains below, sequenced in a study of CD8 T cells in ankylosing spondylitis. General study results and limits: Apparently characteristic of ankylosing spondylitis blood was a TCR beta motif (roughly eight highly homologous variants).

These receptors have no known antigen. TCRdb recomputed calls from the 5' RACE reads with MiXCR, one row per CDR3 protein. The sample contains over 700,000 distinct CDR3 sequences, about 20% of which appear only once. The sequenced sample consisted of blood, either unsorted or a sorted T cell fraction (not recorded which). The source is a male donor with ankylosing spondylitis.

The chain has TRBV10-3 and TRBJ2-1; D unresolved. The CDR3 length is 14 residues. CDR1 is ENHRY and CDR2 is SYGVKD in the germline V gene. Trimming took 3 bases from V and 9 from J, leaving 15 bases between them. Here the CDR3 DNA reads TGTGCCATCAGTGATAAGCCCCCTCCGGCTGAGCAGTTCTTC. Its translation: CAISDKPPPAEQFF.

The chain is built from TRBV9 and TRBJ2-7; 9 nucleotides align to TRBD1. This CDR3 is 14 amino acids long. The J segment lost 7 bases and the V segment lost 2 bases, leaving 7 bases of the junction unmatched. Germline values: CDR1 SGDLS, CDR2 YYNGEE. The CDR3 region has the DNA TGTGCCAGCAGCGTGGGGGACAGGGAAGGGGAGCAGTACTTC. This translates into CASSVGDREGEQYF.

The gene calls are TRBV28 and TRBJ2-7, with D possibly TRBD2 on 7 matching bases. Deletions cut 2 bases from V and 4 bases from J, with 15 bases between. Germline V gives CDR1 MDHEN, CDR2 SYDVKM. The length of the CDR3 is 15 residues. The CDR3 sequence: CASSLRGAPPYEQYF. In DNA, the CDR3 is TGTGCCAGCAGTTTACGGGGGGCTCCACCTTACGAGCAGTACTTC.

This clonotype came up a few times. As DNA, the CDR3 is TGCAGCGCTCTACTAGCGGTAGGCTACGAGCAGTACTTC. Its protein product is CSALLAVGYEQYF. The chain carries TRBV29-1 and TRBJ2-7, with TRBD2 matching over 8 bases. Trimming at V came to 7 bases and at J to 3 bases, leaving 8 bases not matched to a gene. Germline CDR1 is SQVTM and CDR2 is ANQGSEA. The CDR3 is made up of 13 amino acids.

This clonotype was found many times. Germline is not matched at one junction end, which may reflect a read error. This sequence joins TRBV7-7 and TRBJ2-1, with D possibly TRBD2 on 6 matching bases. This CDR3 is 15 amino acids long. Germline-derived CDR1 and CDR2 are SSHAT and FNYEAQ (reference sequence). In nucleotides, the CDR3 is TGTGCTAGCAGCTTAGCTGGAGGGGCTTACAATGAGCAGTTCTTC. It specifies CASSLAGGAYNEQFF.

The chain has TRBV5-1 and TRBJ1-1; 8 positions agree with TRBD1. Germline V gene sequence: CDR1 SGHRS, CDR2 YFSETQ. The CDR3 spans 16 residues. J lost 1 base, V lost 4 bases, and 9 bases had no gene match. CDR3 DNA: TGCGCCAGCAGCCTACAGGGGGGGATCAAGAACACTGAAGCTTTCTTT. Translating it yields CASSLQGGIKNTEAFF.

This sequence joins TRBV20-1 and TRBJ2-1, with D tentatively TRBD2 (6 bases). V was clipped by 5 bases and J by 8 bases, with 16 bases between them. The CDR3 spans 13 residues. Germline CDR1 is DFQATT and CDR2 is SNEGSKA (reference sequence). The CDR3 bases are TGCAGTGCTTTGGAGGGCAAATCGGATGAGCAGTTCTTC. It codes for CSALEGKSDEQFF.

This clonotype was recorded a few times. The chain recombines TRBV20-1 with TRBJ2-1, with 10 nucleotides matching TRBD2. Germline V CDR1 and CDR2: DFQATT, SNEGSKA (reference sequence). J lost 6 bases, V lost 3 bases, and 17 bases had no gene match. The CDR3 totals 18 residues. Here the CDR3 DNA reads TGCAGTGCTAGCTCCCCAACTAGCGGGACAACGGGGAGCAATGAGCAGTTCTTC. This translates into CSASSPTSGTTGSNEQFF.

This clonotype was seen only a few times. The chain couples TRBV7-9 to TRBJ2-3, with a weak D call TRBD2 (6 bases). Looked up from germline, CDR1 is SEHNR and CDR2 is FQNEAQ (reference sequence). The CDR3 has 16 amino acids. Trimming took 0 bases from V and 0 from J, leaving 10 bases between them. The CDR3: CASSLAEGLSTDTQYF. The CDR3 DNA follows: TGTGCCAGCAGCTTAGCGGAGGGGCTTAGCACAGATACGCAGTATTTT. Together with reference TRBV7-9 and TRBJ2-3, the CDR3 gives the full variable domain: DTGVSQNPRHKITKRGQNVTFRCDPISEHNRLYWYRQTLGQGPEFLTYFQNEAQLEKSRLLSDRFSAERPKGSFSTLEIQRTEQGDSAMYLCASSLAEGLSTDTQYFGPGTRLTVL.

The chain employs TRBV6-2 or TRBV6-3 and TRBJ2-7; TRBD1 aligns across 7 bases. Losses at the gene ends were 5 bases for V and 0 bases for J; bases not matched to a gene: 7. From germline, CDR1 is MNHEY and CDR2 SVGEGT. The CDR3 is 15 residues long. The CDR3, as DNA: TGTGCCAGCAGTCAAGGGACAGTGAGCTCCTACGAGCAGTACTTC. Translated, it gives CASSQGTVSSYEQYF.

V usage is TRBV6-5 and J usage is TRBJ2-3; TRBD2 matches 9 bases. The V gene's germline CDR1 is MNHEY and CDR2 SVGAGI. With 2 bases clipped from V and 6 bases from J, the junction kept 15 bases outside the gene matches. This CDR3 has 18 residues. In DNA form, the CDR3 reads TGTGCCAGCAGTTACCGGGCCGCTAGCGGGGCCGCAACTGATACGCAGTATTTT. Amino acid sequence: CASSYRAASGAATDTQYF.

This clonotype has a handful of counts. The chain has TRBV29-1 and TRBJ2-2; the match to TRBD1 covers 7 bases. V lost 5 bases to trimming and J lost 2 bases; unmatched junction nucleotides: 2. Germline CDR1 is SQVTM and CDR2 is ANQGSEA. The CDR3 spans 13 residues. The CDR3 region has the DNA TGCAGCGTTACAGGGGAAAACACCGGGGAGCTGTTTTTT. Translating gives CSVTGENTGELFF.

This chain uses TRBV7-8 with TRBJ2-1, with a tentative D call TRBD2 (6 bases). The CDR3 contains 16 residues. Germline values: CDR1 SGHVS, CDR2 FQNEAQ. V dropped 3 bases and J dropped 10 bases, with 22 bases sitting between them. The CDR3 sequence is CASSLGGGLLSWEQFF. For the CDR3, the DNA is TGTGCCAGCAGCTTGGGAGGTGGACTCCTGTCGTGGGAGCAGTTCTTC.

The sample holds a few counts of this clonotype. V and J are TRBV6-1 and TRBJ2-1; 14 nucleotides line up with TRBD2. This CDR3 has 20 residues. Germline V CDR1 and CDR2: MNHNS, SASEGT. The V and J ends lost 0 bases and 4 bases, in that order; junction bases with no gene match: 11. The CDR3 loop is CASSEAHRGLAGGPYNEQFF. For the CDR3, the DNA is TGTGCCAGCAGTGAAGCGCACCGCGGACTAGCGGGGGGCCCTTACAATGAGCAGTTCTTC.

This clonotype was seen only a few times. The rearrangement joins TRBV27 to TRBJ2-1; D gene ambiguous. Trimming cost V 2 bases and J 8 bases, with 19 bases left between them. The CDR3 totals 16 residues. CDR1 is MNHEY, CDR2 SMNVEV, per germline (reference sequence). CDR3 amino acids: CASSLTRASTPHEQFF. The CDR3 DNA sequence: TGTGCCAGCAGTTTAACCCGGGCCTCGACCCCCCATGAGCAGTTCTTC.

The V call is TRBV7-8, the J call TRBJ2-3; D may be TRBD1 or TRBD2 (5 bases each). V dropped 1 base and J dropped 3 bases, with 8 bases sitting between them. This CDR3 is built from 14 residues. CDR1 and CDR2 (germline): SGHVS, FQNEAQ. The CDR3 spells CASSLGDLTDTQYF. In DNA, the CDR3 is TGTGCCAGCAGCTTAGGGGACCTGACAGATACGCAGTATTTT. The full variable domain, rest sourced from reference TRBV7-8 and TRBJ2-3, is GAGVSQSPRYKVAKRGQDVALRCDPISGHVSLFWYQQALGQGPEFLTYFQNEAQLDKSGLPSDRFFAERPEGSVSTLKIQRTQQEDSAVYLCASSLGDLTDTQYFGPGTRLTVL.

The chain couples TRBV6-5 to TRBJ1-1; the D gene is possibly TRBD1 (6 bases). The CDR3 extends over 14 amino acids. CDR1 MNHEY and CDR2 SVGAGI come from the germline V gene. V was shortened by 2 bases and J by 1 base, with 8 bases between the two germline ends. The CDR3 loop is CASSYAGQNTEAFF. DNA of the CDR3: TGTGCCAGCAGTTACGCGGGACAGAACACTGAAGCTTTCTTT.

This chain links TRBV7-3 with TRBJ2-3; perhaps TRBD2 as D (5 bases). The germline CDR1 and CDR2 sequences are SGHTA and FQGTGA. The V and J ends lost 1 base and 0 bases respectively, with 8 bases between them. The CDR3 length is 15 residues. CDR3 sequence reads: CASSLNGGSTDTQYF. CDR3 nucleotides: TGTGCCAGCAGCTTAAATGGCGGGAGCACAGATACGCAGTATTTT.

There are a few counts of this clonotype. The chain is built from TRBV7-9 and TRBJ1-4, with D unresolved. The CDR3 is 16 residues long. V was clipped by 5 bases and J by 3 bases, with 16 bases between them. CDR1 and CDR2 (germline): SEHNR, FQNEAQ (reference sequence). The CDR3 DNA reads TGTGCCAGCAGCCCCATCCCCGGGTTGGCTAATGAAAAACTGTTTTTT. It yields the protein CASSPIPGLANEKLFF.

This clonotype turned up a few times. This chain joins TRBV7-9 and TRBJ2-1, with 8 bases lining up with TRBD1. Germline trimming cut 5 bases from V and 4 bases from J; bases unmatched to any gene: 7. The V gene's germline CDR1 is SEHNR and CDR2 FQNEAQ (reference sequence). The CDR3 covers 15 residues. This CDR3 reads CASSPPGQVYNEQFF. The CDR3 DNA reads TGTGCCAGCAGCCCCCCGGGACAGGTGTACAATGAGCAGTTCTTC.

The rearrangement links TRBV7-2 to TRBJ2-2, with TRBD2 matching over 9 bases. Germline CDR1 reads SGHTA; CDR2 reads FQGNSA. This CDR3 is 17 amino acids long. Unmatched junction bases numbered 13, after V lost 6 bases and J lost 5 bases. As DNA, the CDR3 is TGTGCCAGCAGATCCAGCAGCGGGGGGTTGGTAACCGGGGAGCTGTTTTTT. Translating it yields CASRSSSGGLVTGELFF.

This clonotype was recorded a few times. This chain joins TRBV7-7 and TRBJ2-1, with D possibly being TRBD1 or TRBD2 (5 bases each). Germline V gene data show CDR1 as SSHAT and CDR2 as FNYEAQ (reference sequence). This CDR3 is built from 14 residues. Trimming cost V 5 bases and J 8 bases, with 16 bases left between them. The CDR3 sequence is CASSLNIGGHEQFF. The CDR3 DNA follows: TGTGCCAGCAGCCTGAACATTGGGGGTCATGAGCAGTTCTTC.